The entry that follows covers one T cell receptor beta chain sequence. Its antigen remains unknown. The CDR3 runs to 13 residues. From germline, CDR1 is KGHDR and CDR2 SFDVKD. Between the trimmed V and J ends, which lost 1 base and 7 bases, there was a span of 9 bases. This record belongs to a study of T cell responses to AZD1222 COVID-19 vaccine. Study-level information: Timing groups of about 4 and about 12 weeks for second doses were pooled.

Study results and limitations: The donor group comprised mostly white British people and more females; the analysis possibly underestimated clonal diversity.

Only in-frame clones appear in the TCRdb table, and some are missing; sequencing was by immunoSEQ multiplex PCR. Of about 85,000 clones listed, less than 90% are singletons. The chain combines TRBV24-1 with TRBJ1-2, with D possibly being TRBD1 (6 bases). This TCR derives from an adult in good health. The sample here was peripheral blood, taken on day 0 of AZD1222 vaccination. The CDR3 region has the DNA TGTGCCACCAGTGATTTTTTAGGGGGTGGCTACACCTTC. Translated, it gives CATSDFLGGGYTF.